The rows below give T cell receptor beta chains drawn from one sample of a study of cytomegalovirus exposure and HLA in healthy donors. Sequenced by immunoSEQ multiplex PCR; TCRdb stores in-frame clones only, minus some. This table has around 190,000 clones, approximately 78% appearing once. The sample taken for sequencing was PBMCs. These TCRs come from a woman younger than 45 in good health and CMV-seronegative. The CDR3 runs from the conserved cysteine through the conserved F or W. A D gene is named only where the DNA matches it firmly. Clone size appears in some rows only: once, few, many, or a class for an expanded clone.

j_gene	d_gene	v_gene	abundance	CDR3aa	CDR3nt
TRBJ2-5	TRBD2	TRBV2	.	CASRLLAGGPETQYF	TGTGCCAGCAGACTTCTAGCGGGGGGGCCGGAGACCCAGTACTTC
TRBJ1-1	.	TRBV9	.	CASSREFNTEAFF	TGTGCCAGCAGCAGGGAGTTTAACACTGAAGCTTTCTTT
TRBJ2-1	TRBD2	TRBV27	.	CASSLSEAGVFYNEQFF	TGTGCCAGCAGTTTATCGGAGGCGGGGGTTTTCTACAATGAGCAGTTCTTC
TRBJ2-1	TRBD2	TRBV9	.	CASSVTSGPYNEQFF	TGTGCCAGCAGCGTAACTAGCGGTCCCTACAATGAGCAGTTCTTC
TRBJ2-7	TRBD2	TRBV7-2	few	CASSSPRGAYEQYF	TGTGCCAGCAGCTCCCCTCGGGGGGCCTACGAGCAGTACTTC
TRBJ2-5	TRBD2	TRBV27	.	CASSDGTSGGTQETQYF	TGTGCCAGCAGTGACGGGACTAGCGGGGGGACCCAAGAGACCCAGTACTTC
TRBJ2-7	TRBD1	TRBV28	.	CASSLGTGPTYEQYF	TGTGCCAGCAGTTTAGGGACAGGGCCCACATACGAGCAGTACTTC
TRBJ1-4	.	TRBV15	.	CATTRGQRGEKLFF	TGTGCCACCACGAGAGGTCAACGGGGGGAAAAACTGTTTTTT
TRBJ2-1	.	TRBV9	.	CASNRGGLYNEQFF	TGTGCCAGCAATCGTGGGGGCCTCTACAATGAGCAGTTCTTC
TRBJ1-1	.	TRBV28	.	CASSLLGLNAFF	TGTGCCAGCAGCCTATTGGGACTTAACGCTTTCTTT
TRBJ1-2	.	TRBV19	.	CASSIGGRTADGYTF	TGTGCCAGTAGTATAGGCGGGAGGACAGCCGATGGCTACACCTTC
TRBJ1-5	TRBD1	TRBV4-1	.	CASSQRTGLNQPQHF	TGCGCCAGCAGCCAACGGACAGGGCTCAATCAGCCCCAGCATTTT
TRBJ2-1	.	TRBV10-1	.	CASSGVLATGEQFF	TGCGCCAGCAGTGGGGTGCTAGCGACTGGCGAGCAGTTCTTC
TRBJ2-7	.	TRBV7-2	many	CASSLGPARTYEQYF	TGTGCCAGCAGCTTAGGACCCGCCAGGACCTACGAGCAGTACTTC
TRBJ2-5	.	TRBV4-1	.	CASSQQPKGGGLQETQYF	TGCGCCAGCAGCCAACAACCCAAGGGGGGGGGCCTTCAAGAGACCCAGTACTTC
TRBJ2-7	.	TRBV4-2	once	CASSQALSPVISSYEQYF	TGTGCCAGCAGCCAAGCCCTTTCACCGGTCATTAGCTCCTACGAGCAGTACTTC
TRBJ2-1	.	TRBV2	.	CASSEEASSYNEQFF	TGTGCCAGCAGTGAGGAAGCGAGCTCCTACAATGAGCAGTTCTTC
TRBJ1-6	TRBD1	TRBV5-1	.	CASSLGGLTGVHSPLHF	TGCGCCAGCAGCTTGGGGGGATTAACAGGGGTACACTCACCCCTCCACTTT
TRBJ1-1	.	TRBV7-9	.	CASSLGGGAEAFF	TGTGCCAGCAGCTTAGGGGGCGGGGCTGAAGCTTTCTTT
TRBJ1-1	.	TRBV30	.	CACLLGRLNTEAFF	TGTGCCTGCCTTTTGGGGAGGTTGAACACTGAAGCTTTCTTT
TRBJ1-2	.	TRBV7-9	few	CASSRSGNGYTF	TGTGCCAGCAGCAGATCAGGGAATGGCTACACCTTC
TRBJ1-3	TRBD1	TRBV10-2	.	CASSDPGQGARRGNTIYF	TGCGCCAGCAGTGACCCGGGACAGGGGGCGCGTCGGGGAAACACCATATATTTT
TRBJ2-5	.	TRBV29-1	.	CSFGHLQETQYF	TGCAGCTTCGGACATCTCCAAGAGACCCAGTACTTC
TRBJ2-1	.	TRBV30	.	CAWRATGLGSYNEQFF	TGTGCCTGGAGGGCTACAGGGCTAGGGTCCTACAATGAGCAGTTCTTC
TRBJ2-7	.	TRBV12-1	.	CASSSPRGFRPRGVHEQYF	TGTGCCAGCAGCTCCCCGCGGGGGTTTAGGCCCAGGGGAGTCCACGAGCAGTACTTC
TRBJ2-3	.	TRBV6-1	.	CASSLTDTQYF	TGTGCCAGCAGTCTGACAGATACGCAGTATTTT
TRBJ2-1	.	TRBV7-6	.	CASSSSGPTNEQFF	TGTGCCAGCAGCTCGAGCGGGCCCACCAATGAGCAGTTCTTC
TRBJ1-1	.	TRBV5-1	.	CASSLAGRDAFF	TGCGCCAGCAGCTTGGCCGGGAGGGACGCTTTCTTT
TRBJ1-6	.	TRBV28	.	CAAGSSPLHF	TGTGCCGCAGGCTCTTCACCCCTCCACTTT
TRBJ2-4	TRBD2	TRBV5-4	once	CASSLEGGLAKNIQYF	TGTGCCAGCAGCCTCGAGGGAGGGCTAGCCAAAAACATTCAGTACTTC
TRBJ2-3	.	TRBV7-9	.	CASSLGGRKGDRDTQYF	TGTGCCAGCAGCTTAGGAGGGCGGAAGGGAGATAGGGATACGCAGTATTTT
TRBJ1-2	TRBD1	TRBV6-6	.	CASSYSGTGGGYTF	TGTGCCAGCAGTTACTCGGGGACAGGGGGTGGCTACACCTTC
TRBJ1-4	TRBD1	TRBV28	.	CASSPAGGEEKLFF	TGTGCCAGCAGTCCCGCAGGGGGCGAAGAAAAACTGTTTTTT
TRBJ1-3	.	TRBV10-3	.	CAISERGSGNTIYF	TGTGCCATCAGTGAGCGGGGCTCTGGAAACACCATATATTTT
TRBJ1-2	TRBD1	TRBV27	few	CASSLTGLALYGYTF	TGTGCCAGCAGTCTGACAGGGTTGGCCCTATATGGCTACACCTTC
TRBJ1-2	.	TRBV6-5	.	CASGLQGYGYTF	TGTGCCAGCGGATTACAGGGCTATGGCTACACCTTC
TRBJ2-3	TRBD2	TRBV9	.	CASSDVAGVSDTQYF	TGTGCCAGCAGCGACGTAGCGGGAGTTTCAGATACGCAGTATTTT
TRBJ2-7	TRBD2	TRBV19	.	CASSTLAGGAYEQYF	TGTGCCAGTAGTACCCTAGCGGGAGGCGCCTACGAGCAGTACTTC
TRBJ1-4	TRBD1	TRBV5-1	.	CASSSGQGANEKLFF	TGCGCCAGCAGCTCGGGACAGGGCGCAAATGAAAAACTGTTTTTT
TRBJ1-3	TRBD1	TRBV7-9	.	CASSSGQDVRNTIYF	TGTGCCAGCAGCTCAGGACAGGACGTAAGGAACACCATATATTTT
TRBJ2-1	TRBD2	TRBV2	.	CAGTSGAYNEQFF	TGTGCCGGTACTAGCGGGGCCTACAATGAGCAGTTCTTC
TRBJ2-7	.	TRBV11-2	.	CASSPLVSGTYEQYF	TGTGCCAGCAGCCCGCTGGTCAGCGGAACCTACGAGCAGTACTTC
TRBJ2-2	TRBD2	TRBV9	.	CASSVISGSVGTGELFF	TGTGCCAGCAGCGTGATTAGCGGGAGTGTGGGCACCGGGGAGCTGTTTTTT
TRBJ1-2	.	TRBV6-1	.	CASSPQRVGYTF	TGTGCCAGCAGTCCTCAGAGGGTCGGCTACACCTTC
TRBJ2-1	TRBD1	TRBV5-1	.	CASSRDRRSEQFF	TGCGCCAGCAGCAGGGACAGGAGGAGTGAGCAGTTCTTC
TRBJ1-1	TRBD1	TRBV6-1	.	CAAPRTGFAEAFF	TGTGCCGCTCCGAGGACAGGGTTCGCTGAAGCTTTCTTT
TRBJ2-3	.	TRBV29-1	.	CSGGPDTQYF	TGCAGCGGGGGCCCAGATACGCAGTATTTT
TRBJ2-3	TRBD2	TRBV10-3	.	CAISVGTTTDTQYF	TGTGCCATCAGTGTTGGGACTACCACAGATACGCAGTATTTT
TRBJ2-1	TRBD2	TRBV30	.	CAWSVLAGSRNEQFF	TGTGCCTGGAGTGTACTAGCGGGGTCTCGCAATGAGCAGTTCTTC